This T cell receptor beta chain is drawn from a study of shared clonotypes between healthy human individuals. Study-wide results and limits: Sequencing depth was predicted to influence how clonotypes are shared among donors.

Trimming at V came to 5 bases and at J to 3 bases, leaving 7 bases not matched to a gene. Germline V gene data show CDR1 as SGHVS and CDR2 as FQNEAQ. The CDR3 has 18 amino acids. At a deep level, the assay was run. Replicate PCRs for unsorted PBMC used 250 to 300 ng DNA (approximately 31,000 T cell genomes). Libraries were prepared by immunoSEQ multiplex PCR; TCRdb keeps only in-frame clonotypes and omits some of them. The sample consists of hundreds of thousands of clones, around 78% of them appearing once. Of note for this clone: Its antigen is not identified.

About 90 million PBMCs were counted before genomic DNA extraction. The sequence came from a woman between 40 and 55 years old in good health. Some clones in this sample may be carry-over from other donors' samples. The chain is built from TRBV7-8 and TRBJ2-6; TRBD2 aligns across 13 bases. Sequences were obtained from PBMCs. For the CDR3, the DNA is TGTGCCAGCAGCAAGCGGACTAGCGGGAGTAGTGGGGCCAACGTCCTGACTTTC. This sequence encodes CASSKRTSGSSGANVLTF.